The 6 T cell receptor beta chains listed next were all sequenced from one sample in a study of molecular identifiers for immune sequencing clone quantification. TCRdb used MiXCR to reprocess the PCR reads, holding one entry per CDR3 protein. The sample lists 400,000 to 600,000 distinct CDR3 sequences, around 23% occurring once. The sequencing sample was made of naive CD8+ T cells from blood, with Jurkat cell RNA spiked in. Subset in this sample: FACS-sorted CD8+CD4-CCR7+CD45RA+ naive T cells. The receptor source for this set is a human donor in good health. Some libraries in this study had Jurkat cell RNA spiked in.

Details on this clonotype: It may be a read error: a sequence one base away is much more abundant. Likely a read error: the CDR3 ends without its conserved phenylalanine or tryptophan. The chain employs TRBV7-2 and TRBJ2-1; D may correspond to TRBD1 or TRBD2 (5 bases each). V lost 4 bases and J lost 0, with 13 bases in between. The CDR3 runs to 16 residues. The germline V gene encodes CDR1 SGHTA and CDR2 FQGNSA. In nucleotides, the CDR3 is TGTGCCAGCAGCTCGACAGCGGACCTCTCCTACAATGAGCAGTTCCTC. Translating gives CASSSTADLSYNEQFL.

This chain joins TRBV21-1 and TRBJ1-5; no DNA check was done on the table's D call, TRBD1. TRBV21-1 is deemed a pseudogene. The length of the CDR3 is 18 residues. CDR3 sequence (DNA): TGTGCCAGCAGCAAGAAGTTTGATCGGACAGGGAAGGGCCAGCCCCAGCATTTT. Its translation: CASSKKFDRTGKGQPQHF.

The count of this clonotype is one. A read error may explain this, as a much larger clone is one base away. This CDR3 is missing its conserved last phenylalanine or tryptophan, likely due to a read error. The V and J genes are TRBV7-9 and TRBJ2-1; D is perhaps TRBD1 (6 bases). CDR1 is SEHNR and CDR2 is FQNEAQ in the germline V gene (reference sequence). The CDR3 is 15 residues long. Trimming pared 5 bases from V and 5 bases from J, leaving 16 bases between. The CDR3 reads CASSPRGTGDNEQFY. DNA of the CDR3: TGTGCCAGCAGCCCAAGGGGGACCGGCGACAATGAGCAGTTCTAC.

This clonotype has ten or more counts. The genes are TRBV14 and TRBJ2-3; D possibly uses TRBD1 or TRBD2 (5 bases each). The ends were cut back, 0 bases at V and 4 bases at J, with 14 bases in the middle. The CDR3 spans 16 residues. Per the germline V gene, CDR1 is SGHDN and CDR2 is FVKESK. The CDR3 region is CASSQDYGTVADTQYF. CDR3 DNA: TGTGCCAGCAGCCAAGATTACGGGACGGTGGCAGATACGCAGTATTTT.

In this sample, this clonotype turned up many times. The chain carries TRBV4-1 and TRBJ1-5, with D possibly being TRBD1 (6 bases). Looked up from germline, CDR1 is MGHRA and CDR2 is YSYEKL. V shed 0 bases and J shed 6 bases, with 12 bases lying between them. CDR3 length: 15 amino acids. The CDR3 loop is CASSQEARGGQPQHF. In DNA form, the CDR3 reads TGCGCCAGCAGCCAAGAAGCCAGGGGCGGTCAGCCCCAGCATTTT.

This clonotype showed up just a few times. This rearrangement joins TRBV12-3 or TRBV12-4 to TRBJ2-1; 10 bases are a match to TRBD2. The CDR3 is made up of 20 amino acids. The V segment lost 2 bases and the J segment 4 bases; nucleotides outside the gene matches: 17. The CDR3 region is CASSLFLAGEPGTSYNEQFF. DNA for the CDR3: TGTGCCAGCAGTTTATTTCTAGCGGGAGAGCCGGGTACTTCGTACAATGAGCAGTTCTTC.